Below, one T cell receptor beta chain is given with its context. This receptor's antigen is unknown. The cohort comprised 666 healthy bone marrow donors. At the time of sampling, all cohort members were nominally healthy, though unrecorded immune exposures were likely present. The donor was CMV seronegative and was included in the group of several hundred seronegative cohort members. A peripheral blood sample was collected from each donor, and TCR beta sequencing was performed on peripheral blood mononuclear cells. Genomic DNA was extracted from the blood cell samples with the Qiagen DNeasy Blood Extraction Kit. This entry belongs to a study of cytomegalovirus exposure and HLA in healthy donors (dated by TCRdb to the late 2010s). Notes on the research overall: In an earlier analysis of approximately 500 of the donors, 250 to 350 Gb of sequence data and 90 million to 130 million unique TCR beta sequences from approximately 180 million T cells were reported. Approximately 330 gigabases of sequencing data and 70 million to 100 million unique TCR sequences made up an early release that covered several hundred HLA-typed donors. The genetic ancestry cluster associated with self-reported Caucasian donors included 70% to 85% of the roughly 400 genotyped donors. The study aimed to test whether signatures of past pathogen exposure could be identified by cataloging public T cell receptors. The study used immunosequencing to profile the T cell repertoires of about 670 subjects and linked those repertoires to cytomegalovirus serostatus. Besides the first cohort of 666 subjects, a separate validation cohort made up of 120 different subjects was used. To predict cytomegalovirus infection status, the study combined high-throughput TCR immunosequencing, statistical association of individual TCRs with disease status, and machine learning. To study patterns of TCR occurrence, a later analysis re-analyzed previously published TCR beta repertoires from 600 to 750 donors and added high-resolution HLA genotyping. Rather than drawing on any new phenotypic data, the later analysis identified candidate immune exposures from TCR beta sequences and the way those sequences occurred across donors. In an earlier analysis of 587 of the donors, high-throughput TCR beta sequencing was used to judge whether each TCR beta V gene segment behaved as functional or pseudogenic. Donor age, sex, ethnicity and CMV serostatus were compiled alongside the repertoire data. In a later genetic analysis, genome-wide SNP genotypes for about three fifths of the roughly 670 donors were used, and that subset was treated as a discovery cohort. Every repertoire in the discovery cohort had been generated on one and the same sequencing platform. HLA typing covered class I and class II loci at four-digit resolution. The number of typed donors differed by locus: about 620-630 for A, B, C, DRB1 and DQB1; 500 to 550 for DQA1; about 600 for DPA1; and some 470 for DPB1. Five DR-DQ haplotypes were treated as single units for association and clustering because of strong linkage in the cohort. Among 300 to 450 genotyped donors of the cohort, an average of roughly 240,000 unique TCR beta nucleotide sequences were sequenced per donor, about a sixth of them non-productive.

From a lookup of the germline V gene (reference sequence), CDR1 and CDR2 are GTSNPN and SVGIG. Measured from the cysteine to the phenylalanine, the CDR3 is 14 residues long. Solely the CDR3 DNA is kept, with 42 bases framed from the first base. At the junction V is shortened by 6 bases and J by 1 base, with 15 bases in between. Library creation used the immunoSEQ multiplex PCR assay. For the multiplex PCR, a mixture combining 60 forward primers for TCR Vbeta segments and 13 reverse primers for TCR Jbeta segments was used. The CDR3 region of rearranged TCR beta genes was amplified from genomic DNA with a multiplex PCR assay. Amplified TCR beta libraries were sequenced as 87-base-pair reads on the Illumina HiSeq System. In the paper's pipeline: A later analysis counted about 76 million unique TCR beta chains across the 666 repertoires, and some 12 million of these chains were shared by at least two donors. To remove PCR and sequencing errors, raw reads were error-corrected and collapsed into unique sequences using a nearest-neighbor algorithm that merged closely related sequences. To assign V, D and J gene segments, CDR3 sequences were aligned to IMGT reference sequences. For a sequence to be retained, at least a six-nucleotide match to both a V gene segment and a J gene segment was required. A rearrangement counted as productive if the CDR3 had no stop codons and remained in frame with V and J, and every other rearrangement counted as non-productive. Following IMGT convention, CDR3 was defined as the stretch from the second conserved V-encoded cysteine to the conserved J-encoded phenylalanine. The earlier analysis of 500 to 650 of the donors excluded any sequence lacking an unambiguous match to a single V gene segment. In an earlier analysis of approximately 590 of the donors, a V segment was called functional when productive rearrangements were above 56.7%, and segregating when the standard deviation between donors exceeded 5%. A statistical classification framework was built to diagnose cytomegalovirus status from the catalog of TCR beta chain sequences. A later analysis assigned V and J genes by comparing TCR nucleotide sequences with IMGT/GENE-DB human TR gene sequences. A later analysis assigned CDR3 sequences and most-parsimonious VDJ recombination scenarios with the TCRdist pipeline. In a later analysis, each TCR beta chain was defined by its CDR3 amino acid sequence together with its V-gene family, and reads lacking a unique V-gene family were excluded. A later analysis removed 592 highly shared, low-generation-probability nucleotide sequences to deal with suspected cross-contamination and a sequencing artifact. For each public chain, a later analysis derived a clonal expansion index from normalized ranks of inferred template counts within each repertoire. A later analysis computed generation probabilities with a VDJ recombination model fitted to out-of-frame rearrangements, and checked the results against IGoR. In a later analysis, TCR-TCR, TCR-HLA and TCR-CMV co-occurrence was scored with hypergeometric tests, and a repertoire-size bias correction was applied to TCR pairs. In a later analysis, false discovery rates were estimated by permuting HLA or CMV assignments 20 times. A later analysis grouped co-occurring TCRs with DBSCAN, adding TCRdist sequence similarity when clustering within HLA-allele-positive subsets. Repertoires with fewer than 30,000 or more than 120,000 public chains were left out of co-occurrence clustering, as were a handful of repertoires with anomalous nucleotide sharing. The table was pulled from immuneACCESS by TCRdb, which kept in-frame rearrangements only. Such tables lose some clones; where checked, under half of the loss comes from unresolved V genes, and the rest has no known cause. For V, J and clone size, that table is used; D and trimming come from the DNA. This sample's table lists 55,000 to 65,000 clones. Around 3.6% of the sample is in the top ten clones.

Beyond this particular receptor, the publication reports: In a later analysis, 15,000 to 20,000 TCR beta sequences were associated with specific HLA alleles at a false discovery rate of 0.05. Approximately 18 rarely observed V segments, including chromosome 9 orphons, were excluded from the earlier analysis of almost 600 of the donors because counts were too low. The study listed 164 TCR beta chains as associated with cytomegalovirus. Several of the top co-occurrence clusters appeared to be linked to parvovirus B19, influenza, CMV and Epstein-Barr virus, according to a later analysis. Most TCR sequences were seen in very few donors, while some public TCRs were found in many individuals. A later analysis found that TCR association rates varied across HLA loci, with DRB1 alleles showing the most associated TCRs and HLA-C alleles the fewest. In both the original and validation cohorts, the classifier was reported to diagnose cytomegalovirus status with high specificity and sensitivity. A further reported finding was that TCR beta sequences accurately predicted the HLA-A and HLA-B alleles for most subjects in the first cohort. When HLA alleles, especially DR and DQ, strongly co-occurred, attributing TCR associations to individual alleles was difficult. The cohort was sequenced for TCR beta chains only, and without alpha or paired-chain data the features that could be detected were limited. In vitro tests confirmed that a few of the cytomegalovirus-associated TCR beta chains recognize cytomegalovirus antigens. Linkage disequilibrium might explain the correlated functional status among segregating V segments, but an unknown experimental factor could not be ruled out. The sequencing pipeline was judged likely to have produced a cluster of highly shared sequence variants as a technical artifact. Because the 87-base-pair reads could not distinguish some IMGT-functional V segments, including TRBV6-2 and TRBV6-3, those segments were excluded. The only immune exposure information available for the cohort was CMV serostatus. Because HLA typing was missing for some donors at each locus, association tests included only the typed subset. In a later analysis, most CMV-associated TCR beta chains were found to appear HLA-restricted, with HLA associations seemingly driven largely by CMV exposure. V-gene and J-gene trimming of TCR beta chains was associated with a missense DCLRE1C variant in a later genetic analysis, and the association was replicated in an independent cohort. In an earlier analysis of 587 of the donors, most TCR beta V segments appeared in productive rearrangements about 90% or about 30% of the time, broadly matching IMGT annotations. It was suggested by the authors that the approach could potentially be generalized to other disease states and immunological phenotypes. A later genetic analysis reported fewer N-insertions in productive TCRs among donors in an Asian-associated ancestry cluster than the approximately 700-donor mean. In a later analysis, HLA-associated TCR beta chains showed more clonal expansion and lower generation probabilities than non-associated chains that were equally common. Roughly uniform sequencing depth across donors was assumed in presence/absence analyses, although this assumption may not hold.

The V and J genes are TRBV30 and TRBJ1-2; the D region possibly corresponds to TRBD1 (6 bases align). This receptor was obtained from a woman under 30 in good health and CMV-seronegative. The sample taken for sequencing was PBMCs. For the CDR3, the sequence is CACGQKIINYGYTF. The DNA sequence reads TGTGCCTGCGGACAGAAGATAATTAACTATGGCTACACCTTC. This CDR3, with the reference TRBV30 and TRBJ1-2 proteins standing in past its ends, gives the full variable domain SQTIHQWPATLVQPVGSPLSLECTVEGTSNPNLYWYRQAAGRGLQLLFYSVGIGQISSEVPQNLSASRPQDRQFILSSKKLLLSDSGFYLCACGQKIINYGYTFGSGTRLTVV.